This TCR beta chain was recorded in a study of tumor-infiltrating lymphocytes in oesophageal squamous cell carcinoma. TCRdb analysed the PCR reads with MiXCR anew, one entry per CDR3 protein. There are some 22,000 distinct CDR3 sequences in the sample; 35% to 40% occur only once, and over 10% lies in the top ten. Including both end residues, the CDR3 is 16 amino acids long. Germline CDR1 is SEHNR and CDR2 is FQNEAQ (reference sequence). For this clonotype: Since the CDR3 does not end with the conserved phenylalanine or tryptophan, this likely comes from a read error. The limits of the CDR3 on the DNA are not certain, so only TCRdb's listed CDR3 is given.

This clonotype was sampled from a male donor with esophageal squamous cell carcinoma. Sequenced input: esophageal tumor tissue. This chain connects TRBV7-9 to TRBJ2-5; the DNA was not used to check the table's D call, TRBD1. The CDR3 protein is CASSPGQGIGGYTFGS.